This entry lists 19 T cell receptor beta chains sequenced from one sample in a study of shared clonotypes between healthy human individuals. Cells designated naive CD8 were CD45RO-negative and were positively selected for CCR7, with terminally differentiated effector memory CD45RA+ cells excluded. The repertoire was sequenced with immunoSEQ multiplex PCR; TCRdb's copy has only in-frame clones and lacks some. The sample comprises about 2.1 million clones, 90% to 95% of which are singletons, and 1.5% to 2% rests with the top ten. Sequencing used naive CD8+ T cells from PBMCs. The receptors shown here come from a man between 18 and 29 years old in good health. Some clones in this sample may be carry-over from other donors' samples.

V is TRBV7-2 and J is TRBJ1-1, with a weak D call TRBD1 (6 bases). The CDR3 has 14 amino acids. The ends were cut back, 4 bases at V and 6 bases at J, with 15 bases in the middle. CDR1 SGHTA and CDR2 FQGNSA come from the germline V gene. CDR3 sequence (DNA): TGTGCCAGCAGCTCAAGGACAGTTATCGCTGAAGCTTTCTTT. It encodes CASSSRTVIAEAFF.

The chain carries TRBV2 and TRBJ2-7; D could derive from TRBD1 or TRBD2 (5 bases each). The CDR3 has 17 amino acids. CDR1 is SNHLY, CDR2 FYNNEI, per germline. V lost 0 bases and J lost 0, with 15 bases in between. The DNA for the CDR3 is TGTGCCAGCAGTGAAGCGGAAACAGGCGGGTACTCCTACGAGCAGTACTTC. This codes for CASSEAETGGYSYEQYF.

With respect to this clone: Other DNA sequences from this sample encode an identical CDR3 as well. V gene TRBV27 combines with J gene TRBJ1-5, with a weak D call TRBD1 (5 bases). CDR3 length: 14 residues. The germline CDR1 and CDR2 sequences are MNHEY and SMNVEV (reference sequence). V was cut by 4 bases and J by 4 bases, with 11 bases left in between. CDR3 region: CASSSVGGNQPQHF. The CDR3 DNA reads TGTGCCAGCAGTTCGGTGGGGGGGAATCAGCCCCAGCATTTT.

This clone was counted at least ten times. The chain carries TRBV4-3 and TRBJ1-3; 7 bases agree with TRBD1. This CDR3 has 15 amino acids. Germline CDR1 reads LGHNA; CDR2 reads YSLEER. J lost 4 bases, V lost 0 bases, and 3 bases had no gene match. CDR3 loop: CASSQERGRGNTIYF. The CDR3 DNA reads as TGCGCCAGCAGCCAAGAAAGGGGGCGCGGAAACACCATATATTTT.

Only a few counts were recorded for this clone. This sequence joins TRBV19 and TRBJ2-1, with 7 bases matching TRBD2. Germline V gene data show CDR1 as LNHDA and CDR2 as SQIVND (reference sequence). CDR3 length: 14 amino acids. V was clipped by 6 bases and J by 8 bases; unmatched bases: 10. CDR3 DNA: TGTGCCAGTAGCCCCTTGGATGGGGGGGATGAGCAGTTCTTC. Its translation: CASSPLDGGDEQFF.

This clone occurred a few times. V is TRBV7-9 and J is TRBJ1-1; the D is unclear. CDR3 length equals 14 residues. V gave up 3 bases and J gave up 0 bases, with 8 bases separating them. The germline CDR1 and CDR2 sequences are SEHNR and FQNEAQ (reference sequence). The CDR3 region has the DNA TGTGCCAGCAGCTTGGTCGACATGAACACTGAAGCTTTCTTT. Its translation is CASSLVDMNTEAFF.

Here the CDR3 DNA reads TGTGCCAGCAGTTACAGTGAAAGGGAAACCGGGGAGCTGTTTTTT. This sequence encodes CASSYSERETGELFF. The chain joins TRBV27 to TRBJ2-2; D not certain. The V gene's germline CDR1 is MNHEY and CDR2 SMNVEV (reference sequence). The CDR3 sequence is 15 residues long. Trimming removed 4 bases from V and 5 bases from J, with 14 bases in between.

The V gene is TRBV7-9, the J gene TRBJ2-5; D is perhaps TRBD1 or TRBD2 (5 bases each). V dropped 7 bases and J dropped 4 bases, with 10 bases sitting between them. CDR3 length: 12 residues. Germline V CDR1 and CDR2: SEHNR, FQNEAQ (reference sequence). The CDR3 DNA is TGTGCCAGCATCTTTGGGGGAGAGACCCAGTACTTC. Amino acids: CASIFGGETQYF.

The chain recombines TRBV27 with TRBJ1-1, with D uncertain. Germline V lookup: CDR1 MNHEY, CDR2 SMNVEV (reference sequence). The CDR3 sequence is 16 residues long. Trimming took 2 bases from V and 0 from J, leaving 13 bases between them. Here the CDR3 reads CASSLTRIPMNTEAFF. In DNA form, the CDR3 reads TGTGCCAGCAGTTTAACGCGGATACCAATGAACACTGAAGCTTTCTTT.

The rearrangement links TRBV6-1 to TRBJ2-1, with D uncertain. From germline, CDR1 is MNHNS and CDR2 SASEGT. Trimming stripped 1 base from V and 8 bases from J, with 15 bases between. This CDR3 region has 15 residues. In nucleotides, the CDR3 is TGTGCCAGCAGTGAAGTTGCCCCATCATCATATGAGCAGTTCTTC. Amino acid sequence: CASSEVAPSSYEQFF.

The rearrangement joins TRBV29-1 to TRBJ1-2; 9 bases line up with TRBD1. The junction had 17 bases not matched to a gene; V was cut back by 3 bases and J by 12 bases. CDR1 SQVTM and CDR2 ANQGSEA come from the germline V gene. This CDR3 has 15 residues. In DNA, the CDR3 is TGCAGCGTTGAGAGTTGGGACAGGGTTTTTCCTCGGGACACCTTC. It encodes CSVESWDRVFPRDTF.

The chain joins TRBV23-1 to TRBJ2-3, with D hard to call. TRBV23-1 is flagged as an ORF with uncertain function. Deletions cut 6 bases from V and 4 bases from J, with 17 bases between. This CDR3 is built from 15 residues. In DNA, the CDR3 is TGCGCCAGCAGCTACCCGGAACTGTGGTCAGATACGCAGTATTTT. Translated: CASSYPELWSDTQYF.

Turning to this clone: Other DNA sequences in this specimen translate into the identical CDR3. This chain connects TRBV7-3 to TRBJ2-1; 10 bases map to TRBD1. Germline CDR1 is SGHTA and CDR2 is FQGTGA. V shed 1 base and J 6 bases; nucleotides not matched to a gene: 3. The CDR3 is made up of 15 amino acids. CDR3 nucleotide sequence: TGTGCCAGCAGCTTAAGACAGGGGGCGTTCAATGAGCAGTTCTTC. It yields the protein CASSLRQGAFNEQFF.

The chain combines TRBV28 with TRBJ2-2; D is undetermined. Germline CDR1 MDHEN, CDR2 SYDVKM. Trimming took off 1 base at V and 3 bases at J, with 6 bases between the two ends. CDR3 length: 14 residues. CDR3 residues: CASSLYRDTGELFF. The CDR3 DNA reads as TGTGCCAGCAGTTTATACAGAGACACCGGGGAGCTGTTTTTT.

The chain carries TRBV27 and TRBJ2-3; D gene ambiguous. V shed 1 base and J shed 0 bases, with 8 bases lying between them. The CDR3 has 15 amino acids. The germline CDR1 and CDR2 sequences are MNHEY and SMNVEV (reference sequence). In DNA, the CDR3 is TGTGCCAGCAGTTTATTGCTGGGGAGCACAGATACGCAGTATTTT. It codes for CASSLLLGSTDTQYF.

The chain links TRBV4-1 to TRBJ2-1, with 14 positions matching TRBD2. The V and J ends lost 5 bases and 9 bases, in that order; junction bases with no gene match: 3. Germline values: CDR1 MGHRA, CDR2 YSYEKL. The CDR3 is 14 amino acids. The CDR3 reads CASSEGLAGGEQFF. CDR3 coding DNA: TGCGCCAGCAGCGAAGGACTAGCGGGAGGTGAGCAGTTCTTC.

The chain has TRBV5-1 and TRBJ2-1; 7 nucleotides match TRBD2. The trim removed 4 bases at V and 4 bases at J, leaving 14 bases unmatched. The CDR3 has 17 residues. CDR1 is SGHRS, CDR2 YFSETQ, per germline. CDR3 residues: CASSPRGGRADYNEQFF. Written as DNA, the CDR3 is TGCGCCAGCAGCCCCCGTGGTGGGAGGGCGGATTACAATGAGCAGTTCTTC.

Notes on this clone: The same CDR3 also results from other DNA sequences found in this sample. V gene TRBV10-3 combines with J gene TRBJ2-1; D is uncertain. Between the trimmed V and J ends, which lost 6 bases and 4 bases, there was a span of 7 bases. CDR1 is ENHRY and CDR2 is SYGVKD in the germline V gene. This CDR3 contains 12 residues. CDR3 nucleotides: TGTGCCATCAGCGGAGATTACAATGAGCAGTTCTTC. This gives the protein CAISGDYNEQFF.

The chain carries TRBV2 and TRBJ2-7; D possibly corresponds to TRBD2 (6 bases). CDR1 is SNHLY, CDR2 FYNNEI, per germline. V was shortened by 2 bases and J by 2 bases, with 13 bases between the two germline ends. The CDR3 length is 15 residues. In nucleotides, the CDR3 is TGTGCCAGCAGTGAACTCTTCGAGCGGGCCTACGAGCAGTACTTC. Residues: CASSELFERAYEQYF.